This TCR beta chain was captured by sequencing in a study of blood T cell repertoires in COVID-19. The repertoire was sequenced with immunoSEQ multiplex PCR; TCRdb's copy has only in-frame clones and lacks some. Found here are 25,000 to 35,000 clones, 55% to 80% of them singletons; the top ten hold roughly a sixth. This CDR3 has 15 amino acids. Germline CDR1 SGHVS, CDR2 FQNEAQ. The germline V and J ends were trimmed by 7 bases and 0 bases, with 16 bases remaining between them. The clonotype was recovered from a human donor in a cohort sampled during active COVID-19. This chain connects TRBV7-8 to TRBJ2-7; D is perhaps TRBD1 (5 bases). The sample consisted of peripheral blood. This CDR3 is CASIPYRLSSYEQYF. In nucleotides, the CDR3 is TGTGCCAGCATCCCTTACAGGCTGTCCTCCTACGAGCAGTACTTC.